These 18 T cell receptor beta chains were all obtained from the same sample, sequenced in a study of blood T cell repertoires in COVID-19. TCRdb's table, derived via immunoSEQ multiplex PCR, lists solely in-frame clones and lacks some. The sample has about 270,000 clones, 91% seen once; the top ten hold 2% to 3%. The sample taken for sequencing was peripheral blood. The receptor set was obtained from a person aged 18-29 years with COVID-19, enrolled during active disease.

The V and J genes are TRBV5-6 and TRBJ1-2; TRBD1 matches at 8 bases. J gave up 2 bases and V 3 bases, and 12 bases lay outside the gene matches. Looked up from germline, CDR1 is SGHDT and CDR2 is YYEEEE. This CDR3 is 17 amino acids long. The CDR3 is CASSSLDRAKPNYGYTF. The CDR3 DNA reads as TGTGCCAGCAGCTCCCTGGACAGGGCGAAGCCGAACTATGGCTACACCTTC.

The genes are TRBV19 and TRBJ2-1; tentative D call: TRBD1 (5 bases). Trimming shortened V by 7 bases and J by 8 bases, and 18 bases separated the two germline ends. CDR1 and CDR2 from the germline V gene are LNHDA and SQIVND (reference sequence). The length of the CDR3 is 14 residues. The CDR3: CASTDSPRADEQFF. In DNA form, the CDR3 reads TGTGCCAGTACCGACTCTCCCAGGGCGGATGAGCAGTTCTTC.

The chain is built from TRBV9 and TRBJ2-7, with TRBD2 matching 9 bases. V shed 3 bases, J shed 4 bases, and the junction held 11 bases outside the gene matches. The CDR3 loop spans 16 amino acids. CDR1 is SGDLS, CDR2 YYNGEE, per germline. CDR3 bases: TGTGCCAGCAGCGGGGGAGCGGGAGGAATAATATACGAGCAGTACTTC. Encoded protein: CASSGGAGGIIYEQYF.

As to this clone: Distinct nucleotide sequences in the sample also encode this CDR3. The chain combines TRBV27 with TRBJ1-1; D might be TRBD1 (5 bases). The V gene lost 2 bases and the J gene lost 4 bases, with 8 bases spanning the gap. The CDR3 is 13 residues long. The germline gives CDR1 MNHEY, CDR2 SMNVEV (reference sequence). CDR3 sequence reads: CASSLTGGTEAFF. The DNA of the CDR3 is TGTGCCAGCAGTTTAACGGGGGGCACTGAAGCTTTCTTT.

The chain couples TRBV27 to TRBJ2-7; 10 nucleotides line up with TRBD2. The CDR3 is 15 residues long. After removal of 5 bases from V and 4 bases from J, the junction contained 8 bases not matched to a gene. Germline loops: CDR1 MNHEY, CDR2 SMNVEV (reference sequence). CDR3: CASSPSGTSVYEQYF. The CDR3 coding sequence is TGTGCCAGCAGTCCCTCCGGGACTAGCGTTTACGAGCAGTACTTC.

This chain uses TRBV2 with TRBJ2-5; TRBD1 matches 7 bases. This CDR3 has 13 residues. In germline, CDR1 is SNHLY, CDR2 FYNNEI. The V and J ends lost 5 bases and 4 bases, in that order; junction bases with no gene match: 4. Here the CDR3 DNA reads TGTGCCAGCAGTTCTGACAGGGCAGAGACCCAGTACTTC. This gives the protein CASSSDRAETQYF.

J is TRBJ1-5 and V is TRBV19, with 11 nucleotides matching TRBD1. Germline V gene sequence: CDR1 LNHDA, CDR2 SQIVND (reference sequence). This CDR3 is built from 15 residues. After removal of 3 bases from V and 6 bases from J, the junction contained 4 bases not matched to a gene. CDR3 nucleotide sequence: TGTGCCAGTAGTATGGACAGGGGGCACGGTCAGCCCCAGCATTTT. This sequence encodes CASSMDRGHGQPQHF.

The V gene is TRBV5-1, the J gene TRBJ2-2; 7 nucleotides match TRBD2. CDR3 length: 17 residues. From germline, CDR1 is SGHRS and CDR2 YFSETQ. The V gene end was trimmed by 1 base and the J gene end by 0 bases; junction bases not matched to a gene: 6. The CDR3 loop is CASSLSRGRPNTGELFF. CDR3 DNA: TGCGCCAGCAGCTTGAGTCGCGGGAGACCGAACACCGGGGAGCTGTTTTTT.

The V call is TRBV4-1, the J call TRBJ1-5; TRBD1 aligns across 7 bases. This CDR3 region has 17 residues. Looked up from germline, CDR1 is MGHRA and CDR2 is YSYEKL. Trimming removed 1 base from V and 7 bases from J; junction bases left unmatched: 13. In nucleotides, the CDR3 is TGCGCCAGCAGCCAAGTCAATTACAGGGGCCTCGGGCAGCCCCAGCATTTT. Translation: CASSQVNYRGLGQPQHF.

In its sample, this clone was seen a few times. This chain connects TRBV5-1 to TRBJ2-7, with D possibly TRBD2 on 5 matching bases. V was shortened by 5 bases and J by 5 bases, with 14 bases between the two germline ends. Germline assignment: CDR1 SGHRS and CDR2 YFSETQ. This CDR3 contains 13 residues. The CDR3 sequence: CASRDSDWDEQYF. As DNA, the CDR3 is TGCGCCAGCAGGGACTCTGACTGGGACGAGCAGTACTTC.

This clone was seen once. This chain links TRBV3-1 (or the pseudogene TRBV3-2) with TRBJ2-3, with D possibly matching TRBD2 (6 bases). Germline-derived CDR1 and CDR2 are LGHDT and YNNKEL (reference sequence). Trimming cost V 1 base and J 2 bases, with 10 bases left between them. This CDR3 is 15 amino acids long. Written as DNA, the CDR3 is TGTGCCAGCAGCCAAGGGAGGGCCGACACAGATACGCAGTATTTT. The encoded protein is CASSQGRADTDTQYF.

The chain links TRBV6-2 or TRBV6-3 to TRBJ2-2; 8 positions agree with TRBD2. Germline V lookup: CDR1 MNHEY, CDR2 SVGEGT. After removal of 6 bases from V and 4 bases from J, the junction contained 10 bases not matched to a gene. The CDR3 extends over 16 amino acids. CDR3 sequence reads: CASSLGLAGSTGELFF. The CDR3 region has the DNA TGTGCCAGCAGCCTCGGTCTAGCGGGCAGCACCGGGGAGCTGTTTTTT.

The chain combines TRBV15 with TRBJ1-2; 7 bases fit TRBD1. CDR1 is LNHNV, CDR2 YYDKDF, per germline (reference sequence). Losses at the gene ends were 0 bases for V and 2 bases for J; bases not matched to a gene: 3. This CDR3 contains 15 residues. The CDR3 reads CATSREAGGNYGYTF. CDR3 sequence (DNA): TGTGCCACCAGCAGAGAGGCAGGGGGAAACTATGGCTACACCTTC. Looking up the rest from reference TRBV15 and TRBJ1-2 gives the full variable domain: DAMVIQNPRYQVTQFGKPVTLSCSQTLNHNVMYWYQQKSSQAPKLLFHYYDKDFNNEADTPDNFQSRRPNTSFCFLDIRSPGLGDTAMYLCATSREAGGNYGYTFGSGTRLTVV.

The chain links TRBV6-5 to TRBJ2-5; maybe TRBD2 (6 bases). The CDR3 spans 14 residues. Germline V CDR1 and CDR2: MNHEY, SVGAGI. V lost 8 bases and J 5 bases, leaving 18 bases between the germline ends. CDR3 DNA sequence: TGTGCCAGCGGAGGGACTTTCTCTATTGAGACCCAGTACTTC. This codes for CASGGTFSIETQYF.

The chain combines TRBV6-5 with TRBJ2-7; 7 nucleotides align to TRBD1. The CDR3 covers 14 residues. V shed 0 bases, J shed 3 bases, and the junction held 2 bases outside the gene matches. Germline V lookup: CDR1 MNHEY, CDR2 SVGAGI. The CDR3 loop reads CASSYSGQSYEQYF. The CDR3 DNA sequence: TGTGCCAGCAGTTACTCGGGACAGAGCTACGAGCAGTACTTC.

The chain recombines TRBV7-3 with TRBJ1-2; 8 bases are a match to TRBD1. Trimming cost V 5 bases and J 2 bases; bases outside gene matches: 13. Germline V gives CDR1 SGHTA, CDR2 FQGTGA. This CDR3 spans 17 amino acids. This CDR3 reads CASSRGQGFTKNYGYTF. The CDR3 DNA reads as TGTGCCAGCAGCCGTGGACAGGGCTTTACTAAGAACTATGGCTACACCTTC. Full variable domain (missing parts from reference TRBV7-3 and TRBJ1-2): GAGVSQTPSNKVTEKGKYVELRCDPISGHTALYWYRQSLGQGPEFLIYFQGTGAADDSGLPNDRFFAVRPEGSVSTLKIQRTERGDSAVYLCASSRGQGFTKNYGYTFGSGTRLTVV.

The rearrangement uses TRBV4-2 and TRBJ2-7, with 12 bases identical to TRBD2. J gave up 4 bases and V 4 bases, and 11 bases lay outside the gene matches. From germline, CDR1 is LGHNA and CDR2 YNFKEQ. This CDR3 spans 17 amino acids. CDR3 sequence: CASSPLAGGPQGYEQYF. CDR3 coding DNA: TGTGCCAGCAGCCCGCTAGCGGGAGGGCCCCAGGGATACGAGCAGTACTTC.

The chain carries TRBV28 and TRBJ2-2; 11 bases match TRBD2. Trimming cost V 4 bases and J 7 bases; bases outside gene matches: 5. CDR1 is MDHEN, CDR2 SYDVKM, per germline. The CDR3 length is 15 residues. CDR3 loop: CASSSSGRNSGELFF. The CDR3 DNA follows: TGTGCCAGCAGTTCTAGCGGGAGGAATAGCGGGGAGCTGTTTTTT.